This entry describes one T cell receptor (beta chain). No cognate antigen has been identified for it. No base qualities exist here, and no much larger clone lies one base off it. This sample was included in a study of blood T cells in healthy people across ages (dated by TCRdb to the mid-2010s). General notes on the study: In model experiments, template switching captured roughly one uniquely barcoded TCR beta cDNA molecule for every two T cells. The study measured age-related changes in TCR beta repertoire diversity using deep sequencing normalized with unique cDNA molecular identifiers. The donors were split into four age groups: young (average around 16 years), middle-aged (around 37), aged (62) and long-lived (about 82). Using the same blood draw, the study looked at two additional independent replicas of 1 million unique cDNA reads for two donors, one aged 18 to 30 and the other aged 80 or older. To avoid experimental bias, donors of different ages were randomly spread across the sequencing lanes. The study at large found these results: The long-lived group showed more naive CD4+ T cells, fewer expanded clones and increased TCR diversity than the aged group, suggesting age selection. Estimates of total diversity based on one million sequenced T cells were regarded as lower bounds and as underestimates. As age increased, observed TCR beta diversity per million T cells dropped in a roughly linear way, and a significant reduction was already evident by age 40. A strong correlation was found between observed TCR beta diversity and the percentage of naive T cells measured by flow cytometry. Conclusive comparison of naive and antigen-experienced compartments was prevented by the profiling of bulk unsorted PBMCs. Because donor CMV infection status was unknown, age-related changes in expanded clonotypes were potentially confounded.

The 35 to 40 donors, aged roughly 6 to 90 years, were systemically healthy Caucasian individuals from Russia. Each donor gave approximately 10 milliliters of peripheral blood, collected into EDTA-treated Vacutainer tubes. PBMCs were isolated by Ficoll-Paque density-gradient centrifugation, with at least 6 million obtained per sample. Total RNA was extracted from PBMCs with Trizol reagent, with at least 6 micrograms obtained per sample. For every donor, flow cytometry on a PBMC aliquot measured the percentage of naive CD45RAhigh/CD27high T cells. Between the V and J ends, shortened by 7 bases and 0 bases respectively, the junction contains 13 bases. The CDR3 runs 15 amino acids, cysteine and phenylalanine included. The sequence is cut down to CDR3 DNA, 45 bases in frame from base 1. The germline V gene provides CDR1 SGHTA and CDR2 FQGNSA. Library preparation used 5' RACE. Reads for this sample came from an Illumina HiSeq 2500. A second PCR of about 6 to 11 cycles was performed with a sample-barcoded 5' primer and a J-beta primer mix. A unique molecular identifier was introduced onto each TCR beta cDNA molecule by a template-switch 5' adaptor carrying 12 random nucleotides. Each sample yielded at least 3 million CDR3-containing paired-end reads. First-strand cDNA synthesis was performed from all RNA using the Mint cDNA synthesis kit, with priming by a TRBC-specific oligonucleotide. Following uracil-DNA glycosylase treatment, all cDNA underwent a first 18-cycle PCR with the universal primers M1SS and BC2_uni_R. On the study's bioinformatics: Normalization of each sample was performed by random selection of 1 million high-quality reads, each carrying a distinct molecular identifier. Instead of being binned into consensus sequences, reads with shared molecular identifiers were discarded. MiTCR, run with a Q25 quality threshold and the strictest error-elimination algorithm, handled CDR3 identification, clonotype clustering and error correction. A nonparametric unseen species model with Euler transformation was used to estimate a lower bound on total TCR beta diversity. The public reads were run again by TCRdb, first through fastp at Q25 and then through MiXCR, and only productive beta chains were kept. Each CDR3 protein appears once, grouped with its most common genes and DNA. The V and J calls, along with clone size, are taken from TCRdb and not from the paper's own processing. Within this sample are fewer than 900,000 distinct CDR3 sequences, with 35% to 45% of them counted one time only. Under 25% of the sample belongs to the ten largest clones.

Sequences were obtained from blood. Recombination linked TRBV7-2 to TRBJ1-5, and TRBD1 may be the D gene, going by 6 matching bases. The receptor was derived from a woman aged 60-75 years in good health. The CDR3 is CASTSGGLSNQPQHF. The DNA reads TGTGCCAGCACTTCGGGGGGCCTTAGCAATCAGCCCCAGCATTTT.